This T cell receptor (beta chain) was retrieved from a study of cytomegalovirus exposure and HLA in healthy donors. Study information: An analysis done earlier identified fewer than 140 million unique TCR beta sequences from approximately 180 million T cells.

This CDR3 contains 15 residues. V was pared by 3 bases and J by 5 bases, with 17 bases between. The germline V gene encodes CDR1 LGHNA and CDR2 YNFKEQ. The PCR made use of 60 Vbeta and 13 Jbeta primers. Repertoires were generated with immunoSEQ multiplex PCR, while TCRdb's copy carries only in-frame clones and drops some. This table holds some 120,000 clones, about 80% found once. The study's findings and limits: In an earlier analysis, most TCR beta V segments were productive about 87% or about 30% of the time.

Every donor was a healthy person donating bone marrow. Donors were ostensibly healthy at sampling, although undocumented immune exposures were probable. This clone was found a few times. As yet, its antigen is unknown. The TCR sequence derives from a man in his late teens or twenties in good health and CMV-seronegative. This chain connects TRBV4-2 to TRBJ2-7, with TRBD2 as a possible D gene (7 bases). Sequencing was carried out using PBMCs. The DNA for the CDR3 is TGTGCCAGCAGCCAGGCGAGGGGGGGGGCCCACGAGCAGTACTTC. This sequence encodes CASSQARGGAHEQYF.